The present entry profiles one T cell receptor beta chain with its context. Its antigen is still unknown. Qualities for individual bases were not recorded, and no much larger clone is one base off. The data were obtained in a study of cytomegalovirus exposure and HLA in healthy donors (dated by TCRdb to between 2016 and 2019). In terms of the full investigation: An earlier analysis of 587 of the donors reported roughly 300 Gb of sequence data and 117 million unique TCR beta sequences obtained from approximately 180 million T cells. Approximately 300 gigabases of sequencing data and around 88 million unique TCR sequences made up an early release that covered under 750 HLA-typed donors. Among the approximately 400 genotyped donors, around 81% belonged to the genetic ancestry cluster associated with self-reported Caucasian donors. The aim of the study was to test whether cataloging public T cell receptors could identify signatures of past pathogen exposure. Using immunosequencing, the study profiled T cell repertoires from some 670 subjects and related those repertoires to cytomegalovirus serostatus. Besides the first cohort of approximately 710 subjects, a separate validation cohort made up of over a hundred different subjects was used. To predict cytomegalovirus infection status, the study combined high-throughput TCR immunosequencing, statistical association of individual TCRs with disease status, and machine learning. In a later analysis, previously published TCR beta repertoires from hundreds of donors were re-analyzed and high-resolution HLA genotyping was added so that TCR occurrence patterns could be studied. In the later analysis, no new phenotypic data were used to find candidate immune exposures; instead, reliance was placed on TCR beta sequences and their occurrence across donors. To decide whether each TCR beta V gene segment behaved as functional or pseudogenic, an earlier analysis of 587 of the donors relied on high-throughput TCR beta sequencing. Donor age, sex, ethnicity and CMV serostatus were compiled together with the repertoire data. A later genetic analysis used genome-wide SNP genotypes for 398 of the 666 donors, treating that subset as a discovery cohort. Every repertoire in the discovery cohort had been generated on one and the same sequencing platform. HLA typing covered class I and class II loci at four-digit resolution. Typing coverage differed by locus: A, B, C, DRB1 and DQB1 were typed in roughly 620-640 donors, DQA1 in 522, DPA1 in 600 to 610, and DPB1 in 472. Because of strong linkage in the cohort, 4 to 6 DR-DQ haplotypes were treated as single units for association and clustering. On average, approximately 250,000 unique TCR beta nucleotide sequences were sequenced per donor among a few hundred genotyped donors of the cohort, with roughly 20% of those sequences being non-productive. The paper's findings and limits, for the study overall: The 87-base-pair reads could not distinguish some IMGT-functional V segments, including TRBV6-2 and TRBV6-3, so those segments were excluded. The only immune exposure information available for the cohort was CMV serostatus. Presence/absence analyses assumed roughly uniform sequencing depth across donors, an assumption that may not hold. In an earlier analysis of some 640 of the donors, most TCR beta V segments were observed in productive rearrangements about 90% or about 30% of the time, broadly matching IMGT annotations. A later genetic analysis reported fewer N-insertions in productive TCRs among donors in an Asian-associated ancestry cluster than the 666-donor mean. Strong co-occurrence of HLA alleles, especially DR and DQ, made assigning TCR associations to individual alleles difficult. Specific HLA alleles were associated with around 18,000 TCR beta sequences at a false discovery rate of 0.05 in a later analysis. In a later analysis, HLA-associated TCR beta chains showed more clonal expansion and lower generation probabilities than non-associated chains that were equally common. The study gave a list of 150 to 200 TCR beta chains associated with cytomegalovirus. This cohort had only TCR beta chains sequenced, and the lack of alpha or paired-chain data limited which features could be detected. In a later analysis, most CMV-associated TCR beta chains were found to appear HLA-restricted, with HLA associations seemingly driven largely by CMV exposure. According to the authors, the approach could potentially be generalized to other disease states and immunological phenotypes. Three of the identified cytomegalovirus-associated TCR beta chains were confirmed in vitro to be specific for cytomegalovirus antigens. A cluster of highly shared sequence variants was judged likely to be a technical artifact of the sequencing pipeline. In a later analysis, the rate of TCR association differed among HLA loci, with DRB1 alleles having the most associated TCRs and HLA-C alleles having the fewest. Linkage disequilibrium might explain the correlated functional status among segregating V segments, but an unknown experimental factor could not be excluded. V-gene and J-gene trimming of TCR beta chains was associated with a missense DCLRE1C variant in a later genetic analysis, and the association was replicated in an independent cohort. Cytomegalovirus status was reported to be diagnosed by the classifier with high specificity and sensitivity in both the original and validation cohorts. A further reported finding was that TCR beta sequences accurately predicted the HLA-A and HLA-B alleles for most subjects in the first cohort. Because HLA typing was unavailable for some donors at each locus, only the typed subset was used in association tests. Because counts were too low, some 16 rarely observed V segments, including chromosome 9 orphons, were excluded from the earlier analysis of fewer than 650 of the donors. In a later analysis, several top co-occurrence clusters were reported to appear linked to parvovirus B19, influenza, CMV and Epstein-Barr virus. Most TCR sequences were observed very rarely across donors, whereas some public TCRs were present in many individuals.

Library construction relied on the immunoSEQ multiplex PCR assay. A mixture of 60 forward primers for TCR Vbeta segments and 13 reverse primers for TCR Jbeta segments was used in the multiplex PCR. A multiplex PCR assay on genomic DNA amplified the CDR3 region of rearranged TCR beta genes. Amplified TCR beta libraries were sequenced as 87-base-pair reads on the Illumina HiSeq System. The original pipeline was this. Across the 600 to 700 repertoires, a later analysis counted tens of millions of unique TCR beta chains, 9.5 million to 12 million of which were shared by at least two donors. Raw reads were error-corrected and collapsed into unique sequences with a nearest-neighbor algorithm that merged closely related sequences to remove PCR and sequencing errors. V, D and J gene segments were assigned by aligning CDR3 sequences to IMGT reference sequences. For a sequence to be retained, at least a six-nucleotide match to both a V gene segment and a J gene segment was required. Rearrangements were classified as productive when the CDR3 lacked stop codons and remained in frame with V and J, and all other rearrangements were classified as non-productive. CDR3 was defined by IMGT convention, running from the second conserved V-encoded cysteine to the conserved J-encoded phenylalanine. The earlier analysis of fewer than 750 of the donors excluded sequences that lacked an unambiguous match to a single V gene segment. In an earlier analysis of approximately 550 of the donors, V segments were called functional above 56.7% productive rearrangements and were called segregating when the between-donor standard deviation exceeded 5%. To diagnose cytomegalovirus status from the catalog of TCR beta chain sequences, a statistical classification framework was built. A later analysis assigned V and J genes by comparing TCR nucleotide sequences with IMGT/GENE-DB human TR gene sequences. A later analysis assigned CDR3 sequences and most-parsimonious VDJ recombination scenarios with the TCRdist pipeline. In a later analysis, each TCR beta chain was defined by its CDR3 amino acid sequence together with its V-gene family, and reads without a unique V-gene family were excluded. In a later analysis, 500 to 700 highly shared, low-generation-probability nucleotide sequences were removed to address suspected cross-contamination and a sequencing artifact. In a later analysis, a clonal expansion index for each public chain was calculated from normalized within-repertoire ranks of inferred template counts. In a later analysis, generation probabilities were computed using a VDJ recombination model fitted to out-of-frame rearrangements, and the results were checked against IGoR. A later analysis scored TCR-TCR, TCR-HLA and TCR-CMV co-occurrence with hypergeometric tests, applying a repertoire-size bias correction to TCR pairs. A later analysis estimated false discovery rates by permuting HLA or CMV assignments 20 times. In a later analysis, co-occurring TCRs were grouped using DBSCAN, and TCRdist sequence similarity was added for clustering within HLA-allele-positive subsets. Repertoires with fewer than 30,000 or more than 120,000 public chains were left out of co-occurrence clustering, as were five repertoires with anomalous nucleotide sharing. TCRdb carries this immuneACCESS record with in-frame sequences only. Its versions omit some clonotypes, under half of them owing to an unresolved V gene in the studies checked, with the rest unexplained. V and J calls and clone size are those listed in that table; D and trimming were worked out from the DNA. In all, the sample holds over 150,000 clones, and 70% to 90% of those were seen once. 4.5% to 5.5% of the sample is taken by the ten largest.

Counted from cysteine to phenylalanine, this CDR3 has 14 amino acids. Only CDR3 DNA is held: 42 bases, read in frame from base 1. V loses 5 bases, J loses 4 bases, and the germline ends lie 14 bases apart. Looking up the germline V gene (reference sequence) yields CDR1 LNHDA and CDR2 SQIVND. In total, about 650 healthy bone marrow donors made up the cohort. Cohort members were all nominally healthy when sampled, although unrecorded immune exposures were likely present. The donor was CMV seropositive and was included in the group of 270 or so seropositive cohort members. A peripheral blood sample was provided by each donor, and peripheral blood mononuclear cells were used for TCR beta sequencing. The Qiagen DNeasy Blood Extraction Kit was used to extract genomic DNA from the blood cell samples.

This TCR was sampled from a girl aged 10-17 years in good health and CMV-seropositive. Source material: PBMCs. Recombination connected TRBV19 to TRBJ1-2; confidence is insufficient to name the D gene. The CDR3 here reads CASSVGKAGYGYTF. The sequenced DNA: TGTGCCAGTAGTGTGGGCAAGGCAGGCTATGGCTACACCTTC.